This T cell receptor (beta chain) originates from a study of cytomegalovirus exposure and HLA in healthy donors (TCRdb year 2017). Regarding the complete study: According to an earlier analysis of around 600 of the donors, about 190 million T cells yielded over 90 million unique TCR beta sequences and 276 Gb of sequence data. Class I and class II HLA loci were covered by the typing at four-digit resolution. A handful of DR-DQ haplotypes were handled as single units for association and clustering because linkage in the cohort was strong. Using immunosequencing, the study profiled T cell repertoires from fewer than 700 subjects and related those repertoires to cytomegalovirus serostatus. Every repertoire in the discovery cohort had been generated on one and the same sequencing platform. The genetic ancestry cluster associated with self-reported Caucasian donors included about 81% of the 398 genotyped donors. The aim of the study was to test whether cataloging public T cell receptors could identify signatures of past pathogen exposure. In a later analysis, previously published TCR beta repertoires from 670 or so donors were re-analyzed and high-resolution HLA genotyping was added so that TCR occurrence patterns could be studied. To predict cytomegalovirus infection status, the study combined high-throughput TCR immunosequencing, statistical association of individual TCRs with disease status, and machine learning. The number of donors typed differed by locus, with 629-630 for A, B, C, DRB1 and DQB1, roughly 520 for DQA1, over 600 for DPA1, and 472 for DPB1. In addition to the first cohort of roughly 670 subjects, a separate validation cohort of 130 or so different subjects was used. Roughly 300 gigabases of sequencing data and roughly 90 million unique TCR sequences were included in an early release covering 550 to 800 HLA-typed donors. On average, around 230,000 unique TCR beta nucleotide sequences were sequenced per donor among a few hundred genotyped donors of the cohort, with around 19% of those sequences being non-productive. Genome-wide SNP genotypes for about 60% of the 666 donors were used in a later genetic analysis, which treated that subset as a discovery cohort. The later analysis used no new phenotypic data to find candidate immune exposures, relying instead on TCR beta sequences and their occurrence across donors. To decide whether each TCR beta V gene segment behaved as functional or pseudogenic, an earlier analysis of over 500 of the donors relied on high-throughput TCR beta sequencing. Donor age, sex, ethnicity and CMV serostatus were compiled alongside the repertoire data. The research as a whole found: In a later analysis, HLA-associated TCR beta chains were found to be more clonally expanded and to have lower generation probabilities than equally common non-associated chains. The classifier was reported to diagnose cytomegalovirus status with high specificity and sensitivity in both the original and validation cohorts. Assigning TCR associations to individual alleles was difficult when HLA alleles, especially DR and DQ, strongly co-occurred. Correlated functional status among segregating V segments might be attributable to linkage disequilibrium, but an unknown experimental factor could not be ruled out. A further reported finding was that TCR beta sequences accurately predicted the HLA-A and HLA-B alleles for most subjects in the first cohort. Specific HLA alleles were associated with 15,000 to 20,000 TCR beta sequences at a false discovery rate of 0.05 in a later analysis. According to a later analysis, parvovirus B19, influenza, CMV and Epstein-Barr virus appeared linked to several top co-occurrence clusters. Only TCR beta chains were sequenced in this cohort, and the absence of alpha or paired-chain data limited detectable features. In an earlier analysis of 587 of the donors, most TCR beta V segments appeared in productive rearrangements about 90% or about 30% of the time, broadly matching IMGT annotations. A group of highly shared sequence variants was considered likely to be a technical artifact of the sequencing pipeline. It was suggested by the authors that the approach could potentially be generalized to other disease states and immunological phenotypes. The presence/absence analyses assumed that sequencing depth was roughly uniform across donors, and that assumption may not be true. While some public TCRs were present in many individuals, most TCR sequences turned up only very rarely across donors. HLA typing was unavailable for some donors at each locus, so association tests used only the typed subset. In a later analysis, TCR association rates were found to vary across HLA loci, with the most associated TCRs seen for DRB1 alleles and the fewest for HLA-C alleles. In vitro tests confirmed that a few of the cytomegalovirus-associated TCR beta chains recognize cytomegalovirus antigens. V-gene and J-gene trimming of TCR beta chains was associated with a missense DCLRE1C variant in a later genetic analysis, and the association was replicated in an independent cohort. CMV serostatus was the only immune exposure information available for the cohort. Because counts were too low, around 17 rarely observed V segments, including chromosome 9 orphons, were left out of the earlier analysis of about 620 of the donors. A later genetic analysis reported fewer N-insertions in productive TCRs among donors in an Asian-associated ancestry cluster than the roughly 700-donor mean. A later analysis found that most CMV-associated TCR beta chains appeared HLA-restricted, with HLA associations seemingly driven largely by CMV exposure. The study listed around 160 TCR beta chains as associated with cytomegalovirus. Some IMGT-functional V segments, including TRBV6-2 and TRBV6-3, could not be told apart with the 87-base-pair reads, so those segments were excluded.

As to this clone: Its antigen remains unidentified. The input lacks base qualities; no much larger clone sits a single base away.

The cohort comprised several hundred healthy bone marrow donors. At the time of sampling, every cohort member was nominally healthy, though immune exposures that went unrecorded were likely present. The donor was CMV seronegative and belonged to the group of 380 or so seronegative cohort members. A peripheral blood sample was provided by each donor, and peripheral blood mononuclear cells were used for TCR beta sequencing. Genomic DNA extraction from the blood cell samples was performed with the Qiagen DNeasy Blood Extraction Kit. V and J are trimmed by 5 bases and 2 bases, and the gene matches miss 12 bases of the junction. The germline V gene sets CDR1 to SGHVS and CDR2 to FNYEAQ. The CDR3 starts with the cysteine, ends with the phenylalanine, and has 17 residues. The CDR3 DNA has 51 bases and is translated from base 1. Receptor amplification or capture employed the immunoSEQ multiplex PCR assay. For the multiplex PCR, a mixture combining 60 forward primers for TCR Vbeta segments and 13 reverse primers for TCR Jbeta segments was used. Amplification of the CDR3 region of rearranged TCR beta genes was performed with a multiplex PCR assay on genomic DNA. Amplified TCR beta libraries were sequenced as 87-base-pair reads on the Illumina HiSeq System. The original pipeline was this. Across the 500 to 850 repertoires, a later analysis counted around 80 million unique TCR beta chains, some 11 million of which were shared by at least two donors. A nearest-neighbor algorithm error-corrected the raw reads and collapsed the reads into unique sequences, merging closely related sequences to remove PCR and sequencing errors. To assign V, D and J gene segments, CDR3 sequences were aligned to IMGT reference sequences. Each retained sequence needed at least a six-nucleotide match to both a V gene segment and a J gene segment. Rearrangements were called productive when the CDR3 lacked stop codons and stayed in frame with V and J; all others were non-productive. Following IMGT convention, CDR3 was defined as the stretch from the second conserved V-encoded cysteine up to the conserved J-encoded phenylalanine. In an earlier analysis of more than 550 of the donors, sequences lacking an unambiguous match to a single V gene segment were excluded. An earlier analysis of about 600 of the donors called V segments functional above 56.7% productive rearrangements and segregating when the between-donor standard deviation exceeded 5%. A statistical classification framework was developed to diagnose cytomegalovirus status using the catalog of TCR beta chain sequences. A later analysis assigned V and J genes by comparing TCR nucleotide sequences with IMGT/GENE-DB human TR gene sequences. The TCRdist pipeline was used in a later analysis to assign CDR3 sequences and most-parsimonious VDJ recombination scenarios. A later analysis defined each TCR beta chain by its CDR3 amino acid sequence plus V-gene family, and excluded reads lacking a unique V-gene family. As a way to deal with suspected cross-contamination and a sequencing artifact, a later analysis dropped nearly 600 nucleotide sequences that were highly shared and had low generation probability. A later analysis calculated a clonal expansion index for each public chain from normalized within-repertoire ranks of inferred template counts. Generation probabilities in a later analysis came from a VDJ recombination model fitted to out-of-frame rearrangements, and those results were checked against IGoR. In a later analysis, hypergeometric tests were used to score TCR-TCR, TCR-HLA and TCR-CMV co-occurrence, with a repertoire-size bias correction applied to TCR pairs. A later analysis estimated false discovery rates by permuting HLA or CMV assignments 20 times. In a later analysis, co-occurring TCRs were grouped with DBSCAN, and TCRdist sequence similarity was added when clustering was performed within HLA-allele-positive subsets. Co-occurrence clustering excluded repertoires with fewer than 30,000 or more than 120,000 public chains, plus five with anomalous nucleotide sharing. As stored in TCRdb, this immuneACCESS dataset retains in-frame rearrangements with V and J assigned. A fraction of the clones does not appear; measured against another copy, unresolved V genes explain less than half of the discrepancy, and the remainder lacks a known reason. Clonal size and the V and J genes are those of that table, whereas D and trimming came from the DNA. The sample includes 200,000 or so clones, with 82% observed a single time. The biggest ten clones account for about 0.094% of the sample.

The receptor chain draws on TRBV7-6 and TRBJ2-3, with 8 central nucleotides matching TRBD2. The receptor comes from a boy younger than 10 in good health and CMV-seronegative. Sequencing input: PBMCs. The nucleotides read TGTGCCAGCAGCCGAAGCCCAGCGGGGGAGCTCACAGATACGCAGTATTTT. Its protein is CASSRSPAGELTDTQYF. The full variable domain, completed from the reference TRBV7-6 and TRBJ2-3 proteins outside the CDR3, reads GAGVSQSPRYKVTKRGQDVALRCDPISGHVSLYWYRQALGQGPEFLTYFNYEAQQDKSGLPNDRFSAERPEGSISTLTIQRTEQRDSAMYRCASSRSPAGELTDTQYFGPGTRLTVL.